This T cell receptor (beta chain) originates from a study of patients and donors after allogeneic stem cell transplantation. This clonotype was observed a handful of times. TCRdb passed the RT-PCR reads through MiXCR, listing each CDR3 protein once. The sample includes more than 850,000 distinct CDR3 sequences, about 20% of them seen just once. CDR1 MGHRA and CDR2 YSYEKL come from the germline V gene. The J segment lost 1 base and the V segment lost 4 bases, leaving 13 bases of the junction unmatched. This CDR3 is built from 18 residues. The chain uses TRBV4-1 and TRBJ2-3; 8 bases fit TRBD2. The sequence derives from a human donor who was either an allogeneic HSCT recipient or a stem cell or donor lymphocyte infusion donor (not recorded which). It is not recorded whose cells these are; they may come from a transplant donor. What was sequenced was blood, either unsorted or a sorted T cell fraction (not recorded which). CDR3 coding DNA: TGCGCCAGCAGCCCCATCGTGGGGCGGGGGGAACGCACAGATACGCAGTATTTT. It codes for CASSPIVGRGERTDTQYF.